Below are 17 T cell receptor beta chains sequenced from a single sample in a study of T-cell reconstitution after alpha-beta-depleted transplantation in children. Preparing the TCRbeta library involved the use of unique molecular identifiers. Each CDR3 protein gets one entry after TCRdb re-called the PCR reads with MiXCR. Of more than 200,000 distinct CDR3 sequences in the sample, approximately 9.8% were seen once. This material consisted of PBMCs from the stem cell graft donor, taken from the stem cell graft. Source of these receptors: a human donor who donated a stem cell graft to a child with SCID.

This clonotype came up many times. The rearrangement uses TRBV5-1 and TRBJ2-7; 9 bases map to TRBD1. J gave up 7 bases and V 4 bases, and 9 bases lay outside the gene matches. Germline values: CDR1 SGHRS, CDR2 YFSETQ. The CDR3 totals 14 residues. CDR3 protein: CASSPGTGPLEQYF. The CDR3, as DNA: TGCGCCAGCAGCCCCGGGACAGGGCCTTTGGAGCAGTACTTC. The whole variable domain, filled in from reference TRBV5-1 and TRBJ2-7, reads KAGVTQTPRYLIKTRGQQVTLSCSPISGHRSVSWYQQTPGQGLQFLFEYFSETQRNKGNFPGRFSGRQFSNSRSEMNVSTLELGDSALYLCASSPGTGPLEQYFGPGTRLTVT.

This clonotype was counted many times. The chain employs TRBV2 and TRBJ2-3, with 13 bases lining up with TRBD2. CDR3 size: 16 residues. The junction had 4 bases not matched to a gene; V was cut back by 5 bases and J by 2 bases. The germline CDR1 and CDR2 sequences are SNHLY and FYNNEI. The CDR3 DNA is TGTGCCAGCAGTCCGACTAGCGGGGGGCCCACAGATACGCAGTATTTT. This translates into CASSPTSGGPTDTQYF.

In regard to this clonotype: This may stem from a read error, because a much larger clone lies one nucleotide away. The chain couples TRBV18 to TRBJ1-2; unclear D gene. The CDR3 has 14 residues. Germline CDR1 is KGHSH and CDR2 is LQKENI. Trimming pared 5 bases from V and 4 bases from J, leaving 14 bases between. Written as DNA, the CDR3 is TGTGCCAGCTCAGCCGCCTTGTACGTCTATGGCTACACCTTC. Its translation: CASSAALYVYGYTF.

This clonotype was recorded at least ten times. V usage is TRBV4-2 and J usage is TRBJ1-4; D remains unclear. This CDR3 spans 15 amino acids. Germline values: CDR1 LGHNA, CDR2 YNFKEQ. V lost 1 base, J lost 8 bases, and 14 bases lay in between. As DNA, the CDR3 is TGTGCCAGCAGCCAAGGTCGAACAGAAGGGGAAAAACTGTTTTTT. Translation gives CASSQGRTEGEKLFF.

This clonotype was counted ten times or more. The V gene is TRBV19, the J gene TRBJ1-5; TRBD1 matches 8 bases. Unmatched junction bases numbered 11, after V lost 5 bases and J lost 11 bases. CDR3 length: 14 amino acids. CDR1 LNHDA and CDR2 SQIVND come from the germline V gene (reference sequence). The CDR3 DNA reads TGTGCCAGTAGTGACGACAGGGGAGCGTGGGCCCAGCATTTT. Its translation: CASSDDRGAWAQHF. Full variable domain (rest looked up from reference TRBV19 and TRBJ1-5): DGGITQSPKYLFRKEGQNVTLSCEQNLNHDAMYWYRQDPGQGLRLIYYSQIVNDFQKGDIAEGYSVSREKKESFPLTVTSAQKNPTAFYLCASSDDRGAWAQHFGDGTRLSIL.

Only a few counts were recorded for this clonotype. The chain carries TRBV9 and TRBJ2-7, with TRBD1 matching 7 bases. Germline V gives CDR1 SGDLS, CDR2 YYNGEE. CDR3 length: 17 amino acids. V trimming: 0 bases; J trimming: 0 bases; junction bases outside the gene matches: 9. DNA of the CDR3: TGTGCCAGCAGCGTAGACCCCCAACAGGGGAGCTCCTACGAGCAGTACTTC. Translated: CASSVDPQQGSSYEQYF.

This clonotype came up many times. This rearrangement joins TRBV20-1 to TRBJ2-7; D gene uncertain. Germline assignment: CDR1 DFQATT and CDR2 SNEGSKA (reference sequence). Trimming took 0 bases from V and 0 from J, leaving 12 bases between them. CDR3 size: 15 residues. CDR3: CSARDFGKGSYEQYF. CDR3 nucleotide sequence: TGCAGTGCTAGAGATTTTGGGAAGGGCTCCTACGAGCAGTACTTC.

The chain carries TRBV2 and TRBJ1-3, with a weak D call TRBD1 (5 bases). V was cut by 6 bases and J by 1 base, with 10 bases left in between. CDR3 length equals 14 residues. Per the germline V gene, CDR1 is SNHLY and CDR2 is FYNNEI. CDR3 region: CASRTQGSGNTIYF. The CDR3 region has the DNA TGTGCCAGCAGAACCCAGGGTTCTGGAAACACCATATATTTT.

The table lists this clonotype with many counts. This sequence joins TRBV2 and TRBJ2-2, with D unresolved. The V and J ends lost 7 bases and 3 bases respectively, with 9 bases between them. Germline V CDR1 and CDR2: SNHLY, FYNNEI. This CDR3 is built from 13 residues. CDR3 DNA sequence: TGTGCCAGCACAGTCCGGGACACCGGGGAGCTGTTTTTT. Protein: CASTVRDTGELFF.

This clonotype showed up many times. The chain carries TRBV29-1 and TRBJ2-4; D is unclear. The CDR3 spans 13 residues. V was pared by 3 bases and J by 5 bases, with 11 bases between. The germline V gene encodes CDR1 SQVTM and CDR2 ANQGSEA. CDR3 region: CSVDPAGQNIQYF. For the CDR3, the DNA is TGCAGCGTTGACCCGGCCGGCCAAAACATTCAGTACTTC. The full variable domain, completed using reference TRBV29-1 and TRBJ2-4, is SAVISQKPSRDICQRGTSLTIQCQVDSQVTMMFWYRQQPGQSLTLIATANQGSEATYESGFVIDKFPISRPNLTFSTLTVSNMSPEDSSIYLCSVDPAGQNIQYFGAGTRLSVL.

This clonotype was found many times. Here the CDR3 DNA reads TGTGCCAGCAGCCCTCAGTCTCGTAAAGAGACCCAGTACTTC. Translated, it gives CASSPQSRKETQYF. This chain connects TRBV7-2 to TRBJ2-5; no definite D call. The CDR3 extends over 14 amino acids. CDR1 is SGHTA, CDR2 FQGNSA, per germline. Trimming took off 5 bases at V and 3 bases at J, with 13 bases between the two ends.

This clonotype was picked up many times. The CDR3, as DNA: TGCGCCAGCAGCCAACAGGGGATGGGCAAGGGCTTTTCTGGAAACACCATATATTTT. Translated: CASSQQGMGKGFSGNTIYF. The V call is TRBV4-1, the J call TRBJ1-3, with a possible D match to TRBD1 (6 bases). Germline V CDR1 and CDR2: MGHRA, YSYEKL. The CDR3 is 19 residues long. V lost 2 bases to trimming and J lost 1 base, with 21 bases between them.

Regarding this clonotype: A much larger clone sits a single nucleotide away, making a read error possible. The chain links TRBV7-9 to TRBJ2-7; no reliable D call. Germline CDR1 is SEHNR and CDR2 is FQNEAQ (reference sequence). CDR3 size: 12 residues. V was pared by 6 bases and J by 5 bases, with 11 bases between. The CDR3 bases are TGTGCCAGCAGTGACGATGGCCACGAGCAGTACTTC. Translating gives CASSDDGHEQYF.

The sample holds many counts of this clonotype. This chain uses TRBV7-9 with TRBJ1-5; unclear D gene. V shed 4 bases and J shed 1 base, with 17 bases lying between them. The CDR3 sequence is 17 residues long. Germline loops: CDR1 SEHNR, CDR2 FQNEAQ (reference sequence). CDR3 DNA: TGTGCCAGCAGCTCCTTGGGGAGGGCGGGGAGCAATCAGCCCCAGCATTTT. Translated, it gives CASSSLGRAGSNQPQHF.

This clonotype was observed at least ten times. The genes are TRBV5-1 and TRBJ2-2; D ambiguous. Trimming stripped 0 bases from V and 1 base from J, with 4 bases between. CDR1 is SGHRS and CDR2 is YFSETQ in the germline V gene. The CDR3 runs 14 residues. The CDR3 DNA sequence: TGCGCCAGCAGCTTGGGGGAGAACACCGGGGAGCTGTTTTTT. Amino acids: CASSLGENTGELFF. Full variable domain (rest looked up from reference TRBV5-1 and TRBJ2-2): KAGVTQTPRYLIKTRGQQVTLSCSPISGHRSVSWYQQTPGQGLQFLFEYFSETQRNKGNFPGRFSGRQFSNSRSEMNVSTLELGDSALYLCASSLGENTGELFFGEGSRLTVL.

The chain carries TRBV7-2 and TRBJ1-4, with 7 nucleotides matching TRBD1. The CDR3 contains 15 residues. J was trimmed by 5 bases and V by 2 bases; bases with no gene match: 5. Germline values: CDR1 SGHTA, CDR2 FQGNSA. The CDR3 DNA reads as TGTGCCAGCAGCTTATGGGGACAGCCGAATGAAAAACTGTTTTTT. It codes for CASSLWGQPNEKLFF.

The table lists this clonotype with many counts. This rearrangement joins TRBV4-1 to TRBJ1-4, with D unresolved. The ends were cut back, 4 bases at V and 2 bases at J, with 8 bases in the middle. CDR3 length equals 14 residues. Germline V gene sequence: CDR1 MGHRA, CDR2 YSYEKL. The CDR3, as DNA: TGCGCCAGCAGCCGACCCTGGACTAATGAAAAACTGTTTTTT. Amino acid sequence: CASSRPWTNEKLFF.